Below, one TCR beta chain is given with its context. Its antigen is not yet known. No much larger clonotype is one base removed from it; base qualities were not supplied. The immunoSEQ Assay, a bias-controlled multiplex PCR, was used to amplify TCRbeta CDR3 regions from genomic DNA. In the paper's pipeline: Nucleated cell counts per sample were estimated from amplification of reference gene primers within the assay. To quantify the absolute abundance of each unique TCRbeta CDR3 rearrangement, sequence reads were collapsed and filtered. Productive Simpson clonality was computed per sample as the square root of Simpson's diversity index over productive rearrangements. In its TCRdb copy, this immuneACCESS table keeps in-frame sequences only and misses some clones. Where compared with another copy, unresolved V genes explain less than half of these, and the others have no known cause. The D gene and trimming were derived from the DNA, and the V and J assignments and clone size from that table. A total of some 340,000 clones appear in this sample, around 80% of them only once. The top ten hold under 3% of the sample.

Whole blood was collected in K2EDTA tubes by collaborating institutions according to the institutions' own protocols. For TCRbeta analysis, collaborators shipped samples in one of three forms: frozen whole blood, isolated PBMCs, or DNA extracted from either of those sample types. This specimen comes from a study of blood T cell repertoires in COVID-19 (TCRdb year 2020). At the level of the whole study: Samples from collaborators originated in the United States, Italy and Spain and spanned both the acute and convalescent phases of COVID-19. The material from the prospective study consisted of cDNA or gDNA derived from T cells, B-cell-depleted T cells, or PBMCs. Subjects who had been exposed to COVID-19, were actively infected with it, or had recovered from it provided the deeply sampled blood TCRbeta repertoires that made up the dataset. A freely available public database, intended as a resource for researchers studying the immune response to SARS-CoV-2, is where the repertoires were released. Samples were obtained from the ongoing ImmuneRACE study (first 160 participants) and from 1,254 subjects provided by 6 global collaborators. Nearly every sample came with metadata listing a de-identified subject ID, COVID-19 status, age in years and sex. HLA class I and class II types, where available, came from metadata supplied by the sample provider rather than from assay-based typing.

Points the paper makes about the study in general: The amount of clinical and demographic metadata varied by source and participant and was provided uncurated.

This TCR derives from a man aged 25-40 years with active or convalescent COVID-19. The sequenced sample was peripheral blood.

CDR3 sequence: CASSVTGTSTDTQYF. In nucleotide form, the sequence is TGTGCCAGCAGCGTCACCGGGACTAGCACAGATACGCAGTATTTT. Here the chain combines TRBV9 and TRBJ2-3; TRBD2 is a possible D gene, resting on 6 matching bases. Including the terminal cysteine and phenylalanine, the CDR3 comprises 15 residues. Just the 45-base CDR3 DNA is kept, in frame starting at base 1. V and J lose 2 bases and 0 bases, and a span of 10 bases separates them. Via the germline V gene, CDR1 is SGDLS and CDR2 YYNGEE.